Listed below are T cell receptor beta chains from one sample, sequenced in a study of T cell responses to AZD1222 COVID-19 vaccine. Profiling relied on immunoSEQ multiplex PCR, and the TCRdb table lists in-frame clones only, not all of them. This table has under 300,000 clones, 80% to 95% appearing once. The sample in question was peripheral blood, obtained on day 0 of AZD1222 vaccination. These receptor sequences come from an adult in good health. The conserved cysteine and the conserved F or W are not part of the CDR3 here.

j_gene: TRBJ2-2
v_gene: TRBV6-1
CDR3aa: ASSEVQDTGELF

j_gene: TRBJ2-6
v_gene: TRBV6-2/TRBV6-3
CDR3aa: ASSYGGPGSGANVLT

j_gene: TRBJ2-7
v_gene: TRBV14
CDR3aa: ASSQGGGGYEQY

j_gene: TRBJ2-7
v_gene: TRBV5-4
CDR3aa: ASSPGTGPYEQY

j_gene: TRBJ2-2
v_gene: TRBV9
CDR3aa: ASSFGSGRFSTGELF

j_gene: TRBJ2-7
v_gene: TRBV6-5
CDR3aa: ASTSTYEQY

j_gene: TRBJ1-2
v_gene: TRBV5-1
CDR3aa: ASSFRASGRGSGGYT

j_gene: TRBJ1-5
v_gene: TRBV27
CDR3aa: ASSLGGELQPQH

j_gene: TRBJ2-1
v_gene: TRBV5-1
CDR3aa: ASSLAPDLNEQF

j_gene: TRBJ2-7
v_gene: TRBV29-1
CDR3aa: SVGRERGEQY

j_gene: TRBJ1-6
v_gene: TRBV9
CDR3aa: ASSVEGTVASPLH

j_gene: TRBJ2-1
v_gene: TRBV7-2
CDR3aa: ASSSSMGSDEQF

j_gene: TRBJ2-1
v_gene: TRBV2
CDR3aa: ASSMEGMNEQF

j_gene: TRBJ2-1
v_gene: TRBV28
CDR3aa: ASTTPAYNEQF

j_gene: TRBJ1-1
v_gene: TRBV5-1
CDR3aa: ASNPTGNTEAF

j_gene: TRBJ2-3
v_gene: TRBV18
CDR3aa: ASSKGTDTQY

j_gene: TRBJ1-6
v_gene: TRBV3-1/TRBV3-2
CDR3aa: ASSQTGNSPLH

j_gene: TRBJ2-7
v_gene: TRBV28
CDR3aa: ASGGTGDSEQY

j_gene: TRBJ2-2
v_gene: TRBV25-1
CDR3aa: ASSVTETGELF

j_gene: TRBJ2-7
v_gene: TRBV15
CDR3aa: ATSRDLTSVPTEQY

j_gene: TRBJ2-7
v_gene: TRBV4-3
CDR3aa: ASSLLATLTVREQY

j_gene: TRBJ1-3
v_gene: TRBV28
CDR3aa: ASSPRQGTEGNTIY

j_gene: TRBJ1-1
v_gene: TRBV13
CDR3aa: ASSLYLSGTEAF